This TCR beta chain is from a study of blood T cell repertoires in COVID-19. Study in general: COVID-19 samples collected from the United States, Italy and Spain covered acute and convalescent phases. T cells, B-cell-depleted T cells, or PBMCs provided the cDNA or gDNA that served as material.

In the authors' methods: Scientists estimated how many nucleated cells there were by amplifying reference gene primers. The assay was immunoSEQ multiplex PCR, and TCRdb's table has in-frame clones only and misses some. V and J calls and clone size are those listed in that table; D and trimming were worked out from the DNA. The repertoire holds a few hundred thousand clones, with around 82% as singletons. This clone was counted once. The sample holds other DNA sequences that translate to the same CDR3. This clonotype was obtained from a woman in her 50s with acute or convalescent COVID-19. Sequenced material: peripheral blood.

The chain's CDR3 is CASSPTQNTEAFF. The CDR3 bases are TGTGCCAGCTCACCCACACAGAACACTGAAGCTTTCTTT. The chain carries TRBV18 and TRBJ1-1; D gene unclear. Germline V gene data show CDR1 as KGHSH and CDR2 as LQKENI. Trimming shortened V by 3 bases and J by 1 base, and 6 bases separated the two germline ends. This CDR3 has 13 amino acids.